The TCR beta chain under discussion was sequenced for a study of CD8+CD57+ T cells in acquired aplastic anemia. Genomic DNA served as template for TCR beta VDJ and CDR3 profiling. TCRdb passed the reads through MiXCR, listing each CDR3 protein once. The table includes around 180,000 distinct CDR3 sequences, 55% to 80% detected once. Trimming removed 10 bases from V and 7 bases from J; junction bases left unmatched: 11. The CDR3 contains 14 residues. The germline CDR1 and CDR2 sequences are ENHRY and SYGVKD. The V and J genes are TRBV10-3 and TRBJ2-7, with TRBD2 matching 12 bases. The TCR originated in a human donor in good health. Sequencing was done on a sample of sorted CD4+, CD8+, or CD8+CD57+ T cells (not recorded which) from PBMCs. The CDR3 DNA follows: TGTGCCACGGCTTCTAGCGGGAGGGCCGGGGAGCAGTACTTC. Translating it yields CATASSGRAGEQYF.